Here is one T cell receptor (beta chain) with its context. Antigen specificity is unknown. The entry originates in a study of shared clonotypes between healthy human individuals. Whole-study results and caveats: An expected dependence of interdonor clonotype sharing on sequencing depth was noted.

Per sorted-subset replicate PCR, input was about 180 ng DNA, representing around 29,000 T cell genomes. Clones were sequenced by immunoSEQ multiplex PCR, and TCRdb holds only the in-frame ones, with some missing. The sample has a few million clones, approximately 93% seen once; the top ten hold about 0.37%. The CDR3 runs to 13 residues. V lost 4 bases to trimming and J lost 10 bases, with 16 bases between them. Germline V CDR1 and CDR2: MNHNY, SVGAGI (reference sequence). CD45RA-negative memory and CD45RA+ naive subsets were split from the CD4+ cells. Sequencing was performed on naive CD4+ T cells from PBMCs. Stated subset: CD45RA+ positively selected. J is TRBJ1-1 and V is TRBV6-6, with D maybe TRBD1 (5 bases). The TCR comes from a man younger than 35 in good health. Some clones in this sample may be carry-over from other donors' samples. CDR3 amino acids: CASSSQGGSGAFF. The CDR3 coding sequence is TGTGCCAGCAGTTCGCAGGGCGGGAGTGGAGCTTTCTTT.